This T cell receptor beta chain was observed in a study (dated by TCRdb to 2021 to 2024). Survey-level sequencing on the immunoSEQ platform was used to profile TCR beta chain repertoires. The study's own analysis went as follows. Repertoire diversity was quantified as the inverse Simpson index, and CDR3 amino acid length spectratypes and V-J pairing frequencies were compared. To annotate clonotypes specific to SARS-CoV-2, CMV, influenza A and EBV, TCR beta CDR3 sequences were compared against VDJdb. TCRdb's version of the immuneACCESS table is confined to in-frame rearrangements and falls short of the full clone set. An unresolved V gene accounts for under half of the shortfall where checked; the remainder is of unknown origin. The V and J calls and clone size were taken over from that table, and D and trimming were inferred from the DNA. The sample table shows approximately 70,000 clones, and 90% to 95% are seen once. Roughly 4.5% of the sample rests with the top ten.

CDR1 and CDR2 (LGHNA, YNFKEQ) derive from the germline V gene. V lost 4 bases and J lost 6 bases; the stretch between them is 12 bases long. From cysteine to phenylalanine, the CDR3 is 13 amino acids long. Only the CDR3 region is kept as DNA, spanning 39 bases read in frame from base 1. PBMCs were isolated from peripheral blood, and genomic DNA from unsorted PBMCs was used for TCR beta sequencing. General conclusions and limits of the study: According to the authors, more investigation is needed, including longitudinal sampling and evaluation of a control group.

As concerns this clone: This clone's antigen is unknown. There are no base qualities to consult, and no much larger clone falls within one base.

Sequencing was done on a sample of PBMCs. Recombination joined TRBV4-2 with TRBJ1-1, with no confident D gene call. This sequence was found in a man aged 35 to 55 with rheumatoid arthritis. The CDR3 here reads CASSPEDSSEAFF. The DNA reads TGTGCCAGCAGCCCTGAGGATTCTTCTGAAGCTTTCTTT.